The T cell receptor beta chain described here comes from a study of T-cell memory formation after mild COVID-19. Study findings and constraints: Pre-infection memory harbored some responding clones, suggesting cross-reactive memory joined. Clones that contracted from day 15 to 85 were balanced CD4/CD8, while later expanders leaned CD4+.

Per the germline V gene, CDR1 is KGHSH and CDR2 is LQKENI. CDR3 length equals 17 residues. The V end lost 0 bases, the J end lost 2 bases, and 15 bases lay between the germline ends. One entry per CDR3 protein results from TCRdb running MiXCR on the 5' RACE reads. The sample lists about 440,000 distinct CDR3 sequences, around 20% occurring once. This clonotype was seen only a few times. Its target is not known. The TCR was taken from an adult woman who had mild COVID-19 (a few samples of this study predate the infection). Cell type and time point are not known. V is TRBV18 and J is TRBJ2-3, with TRBD1 as a possible D gene (6 bases). The sample taken for sequencing was PBMCs or a T cell subset sorted from them (not recorded which). The CDR3 protein is CASSPPITGRTTDTQYF. CDR3 nucleotides: TGTGCCAGCTCACCACCCATTACAGGGCGGACCACAGATACGCAGTATTTT.